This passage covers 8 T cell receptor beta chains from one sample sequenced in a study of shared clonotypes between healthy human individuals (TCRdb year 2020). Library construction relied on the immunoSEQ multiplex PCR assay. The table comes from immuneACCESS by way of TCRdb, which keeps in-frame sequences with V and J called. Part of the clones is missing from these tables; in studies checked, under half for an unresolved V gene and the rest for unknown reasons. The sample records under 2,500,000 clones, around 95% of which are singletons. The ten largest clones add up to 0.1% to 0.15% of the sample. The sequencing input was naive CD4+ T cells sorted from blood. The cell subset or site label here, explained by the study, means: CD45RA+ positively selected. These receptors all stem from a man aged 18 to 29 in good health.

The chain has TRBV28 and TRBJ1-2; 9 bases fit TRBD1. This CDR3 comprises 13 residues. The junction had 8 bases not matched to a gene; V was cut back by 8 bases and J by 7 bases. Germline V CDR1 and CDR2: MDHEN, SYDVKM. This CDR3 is CASCYRGQGGYTF. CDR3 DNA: TGTGCCAGCTGTTACAGGGGGCAAGGTGGCTACACCTTC.

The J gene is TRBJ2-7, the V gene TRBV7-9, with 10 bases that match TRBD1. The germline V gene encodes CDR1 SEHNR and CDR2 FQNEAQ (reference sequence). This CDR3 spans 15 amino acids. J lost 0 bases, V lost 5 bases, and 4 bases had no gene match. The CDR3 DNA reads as TGTGCCAGCAGCCTGGGACAGGGGAACTCCTACGAGCAGTACTTC. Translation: CASSLGQGNSYEQYF.

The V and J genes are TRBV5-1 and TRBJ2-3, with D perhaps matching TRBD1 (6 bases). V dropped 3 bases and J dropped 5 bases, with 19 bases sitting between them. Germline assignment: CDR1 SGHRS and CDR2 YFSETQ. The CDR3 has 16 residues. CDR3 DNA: TGCGCCAGCAGCTACAGGGAAATGAGGTTGGGAGATACGCAGTATTTT. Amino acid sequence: CASSYREMRLGDTQYF.

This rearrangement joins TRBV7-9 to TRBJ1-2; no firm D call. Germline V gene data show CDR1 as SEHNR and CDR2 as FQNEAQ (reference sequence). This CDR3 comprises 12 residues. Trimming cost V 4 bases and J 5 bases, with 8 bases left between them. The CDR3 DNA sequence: TGTGCCAGCAGCTCGGAGGCTTATGGCTACACCTTC. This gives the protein CASSSEAYGYTF.

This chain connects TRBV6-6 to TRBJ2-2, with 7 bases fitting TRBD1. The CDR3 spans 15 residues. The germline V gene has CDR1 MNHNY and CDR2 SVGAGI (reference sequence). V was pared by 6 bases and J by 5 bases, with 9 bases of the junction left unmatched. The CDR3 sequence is CASSRQGMGTGELFF. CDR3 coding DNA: TGTGCCAGCAGCAGACAGGGAATGGGAACCGGGGAGCTGTTTTTT.

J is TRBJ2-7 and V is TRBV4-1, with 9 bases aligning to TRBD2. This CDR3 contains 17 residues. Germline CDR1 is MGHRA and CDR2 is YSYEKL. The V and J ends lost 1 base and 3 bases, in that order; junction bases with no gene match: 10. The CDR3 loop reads CASSQVWGGGALYEQYF. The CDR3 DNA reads TGCGCCAGCAGCCAAGTTTGGGGCGGGGGGGCCCTCTACGAGCAGTACTTC.

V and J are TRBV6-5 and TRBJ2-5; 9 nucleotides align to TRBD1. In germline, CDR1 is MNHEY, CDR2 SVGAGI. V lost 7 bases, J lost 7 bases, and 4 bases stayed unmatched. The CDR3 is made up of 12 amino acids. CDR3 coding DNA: TGTGCCAGCAAGCGACAGGGGGGGACCCAGTACTTC. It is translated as CASKRQGGTQYF.

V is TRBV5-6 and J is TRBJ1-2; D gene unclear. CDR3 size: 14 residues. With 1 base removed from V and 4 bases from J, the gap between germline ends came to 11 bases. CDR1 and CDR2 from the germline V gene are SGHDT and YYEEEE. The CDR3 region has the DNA TGTGCCAGCAGCTTGCCAGCTTACTCCTATGGCTACACCTTC. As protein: CASSLPAYSYGYTF.